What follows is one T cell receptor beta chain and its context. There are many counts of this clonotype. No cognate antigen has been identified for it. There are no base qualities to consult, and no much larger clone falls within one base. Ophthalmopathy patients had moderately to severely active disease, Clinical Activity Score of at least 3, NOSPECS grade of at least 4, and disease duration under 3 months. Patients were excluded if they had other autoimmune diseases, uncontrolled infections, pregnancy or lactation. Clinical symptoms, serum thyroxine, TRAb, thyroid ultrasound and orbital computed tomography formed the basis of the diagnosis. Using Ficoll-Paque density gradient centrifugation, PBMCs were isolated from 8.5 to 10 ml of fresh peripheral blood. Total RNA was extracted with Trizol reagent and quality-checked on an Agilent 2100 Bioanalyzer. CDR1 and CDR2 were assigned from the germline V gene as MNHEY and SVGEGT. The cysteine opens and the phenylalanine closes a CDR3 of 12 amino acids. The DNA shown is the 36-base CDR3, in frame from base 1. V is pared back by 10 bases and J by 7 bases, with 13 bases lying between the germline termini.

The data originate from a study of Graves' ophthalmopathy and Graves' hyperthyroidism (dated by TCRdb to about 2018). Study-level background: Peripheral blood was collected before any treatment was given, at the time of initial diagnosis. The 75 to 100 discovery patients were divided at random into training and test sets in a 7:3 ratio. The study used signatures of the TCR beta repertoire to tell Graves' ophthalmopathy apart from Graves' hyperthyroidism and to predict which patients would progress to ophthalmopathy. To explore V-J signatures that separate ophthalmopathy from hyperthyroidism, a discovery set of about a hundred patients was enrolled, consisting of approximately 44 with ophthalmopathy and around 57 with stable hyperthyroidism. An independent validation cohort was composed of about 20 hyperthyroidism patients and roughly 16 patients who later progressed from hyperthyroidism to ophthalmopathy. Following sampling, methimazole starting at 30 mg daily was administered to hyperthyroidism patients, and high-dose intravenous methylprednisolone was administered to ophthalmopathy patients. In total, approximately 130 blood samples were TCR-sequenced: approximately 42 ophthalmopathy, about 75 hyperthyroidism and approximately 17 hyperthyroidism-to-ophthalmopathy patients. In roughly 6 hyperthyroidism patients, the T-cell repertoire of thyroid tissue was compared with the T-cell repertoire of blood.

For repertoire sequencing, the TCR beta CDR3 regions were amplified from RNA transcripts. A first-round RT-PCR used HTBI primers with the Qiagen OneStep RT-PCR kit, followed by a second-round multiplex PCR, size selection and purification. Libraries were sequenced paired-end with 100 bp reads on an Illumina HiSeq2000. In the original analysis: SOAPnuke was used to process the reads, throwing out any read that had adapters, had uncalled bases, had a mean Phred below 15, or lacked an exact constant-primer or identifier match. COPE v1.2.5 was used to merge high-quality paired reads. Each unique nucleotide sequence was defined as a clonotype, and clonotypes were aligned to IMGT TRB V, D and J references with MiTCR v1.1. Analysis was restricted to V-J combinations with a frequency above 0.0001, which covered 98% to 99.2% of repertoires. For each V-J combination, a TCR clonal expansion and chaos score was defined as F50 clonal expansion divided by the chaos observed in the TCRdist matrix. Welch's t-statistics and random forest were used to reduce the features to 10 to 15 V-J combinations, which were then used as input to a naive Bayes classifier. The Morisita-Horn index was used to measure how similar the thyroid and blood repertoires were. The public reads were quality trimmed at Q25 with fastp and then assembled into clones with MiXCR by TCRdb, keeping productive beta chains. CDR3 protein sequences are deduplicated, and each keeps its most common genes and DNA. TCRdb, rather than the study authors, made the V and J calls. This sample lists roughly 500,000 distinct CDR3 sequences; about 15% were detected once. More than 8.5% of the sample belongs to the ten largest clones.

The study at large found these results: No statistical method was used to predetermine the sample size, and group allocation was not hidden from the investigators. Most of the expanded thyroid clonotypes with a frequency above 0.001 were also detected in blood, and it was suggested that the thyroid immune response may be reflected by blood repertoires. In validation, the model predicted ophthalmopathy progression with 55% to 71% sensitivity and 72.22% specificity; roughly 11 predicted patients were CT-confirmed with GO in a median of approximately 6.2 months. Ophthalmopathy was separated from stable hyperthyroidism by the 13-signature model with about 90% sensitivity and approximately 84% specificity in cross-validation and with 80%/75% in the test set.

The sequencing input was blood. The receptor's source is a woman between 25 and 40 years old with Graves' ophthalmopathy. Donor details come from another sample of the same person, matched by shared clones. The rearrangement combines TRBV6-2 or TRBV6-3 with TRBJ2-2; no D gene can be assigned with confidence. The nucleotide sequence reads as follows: TGTGCCACCTCCCTGGGTGGCGGGGAGCTGTTTTTT. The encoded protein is CATSLGGGELFF.